This record covers a single T cell receptor beta chain. This sample is part of a study of CD8 T cells in Susac syndrome. The CDR3 runs to 14 residues. The V end lost 4 bases, the J end lost 3 bases, and 12 bases lay between the germline ends. Germline V CDR1 and CDR2: WSHSY, SAAADI. The authors reverse transcribed about 0.5 to 1 ug RNA with random hexamers. Each CDR3 protein is one row after TCRdb ran MiXCR on the immunoSEQ multiplex PCR reads. The sample records about 300,000 distinct CDR3 sequences, about 91% being singletons. The material sequenced was CD4+ T cells from PBMCs. The clonotype originates from a human donor with multiple sclerosis. The genes are TRBV10-2 and TRBJ1-1, with unresolved D. This chain's CDR3 is CASSARRWDTEAFF. The CDR3 DNA reads TGCGCCAGCAGTGCCCGACGGTGGGACACTGAAGCTTTCTTT.